This TCR beta chain is from a study of blood T cell repertoires in COVID-19. Study-wide context: Specimens from acute and convalescent COVID-19 originated in the United States, Italy and Spain. From T cells, B-cell-depleted T cells, or PBMCs came the material, which was cDNA or gDNA.

As processed by the authors: Estimates of nucleated cell counts were drawn from the amplification of reference gene primers. Here immunoSEQ multiplex PCR was the method, and the copy in TCRdb shows in-frame clones only, minus some. V, J and clone size are those of that table, while D and trimming were read from the DNA. The sample shows around 300,000 clones, approximately 89% of them seen only once. Germline lookup yields CDR1 SGHVS and CDR2 FQNEAQ. The CDR3 consists of 13 residues. The ends were cut back, 6 bases at V and 7 bases at J, with 10 bases in the middle. The V and J genes are TRBV7-8 and TRBJ1-6, with a possible D match to TRBD1 (5 bases). The sequencing sample was made of peripheral blood. The receptor's source is a woman aged 25 to 39 with COVID-19, enrolled during active disease. The CDR3 loop reads CASRQQANSPLHF. The CDR3 DNA reads TGTGCCAGCAGACAACAGGCAAATTCACCCCTCCACTTT.